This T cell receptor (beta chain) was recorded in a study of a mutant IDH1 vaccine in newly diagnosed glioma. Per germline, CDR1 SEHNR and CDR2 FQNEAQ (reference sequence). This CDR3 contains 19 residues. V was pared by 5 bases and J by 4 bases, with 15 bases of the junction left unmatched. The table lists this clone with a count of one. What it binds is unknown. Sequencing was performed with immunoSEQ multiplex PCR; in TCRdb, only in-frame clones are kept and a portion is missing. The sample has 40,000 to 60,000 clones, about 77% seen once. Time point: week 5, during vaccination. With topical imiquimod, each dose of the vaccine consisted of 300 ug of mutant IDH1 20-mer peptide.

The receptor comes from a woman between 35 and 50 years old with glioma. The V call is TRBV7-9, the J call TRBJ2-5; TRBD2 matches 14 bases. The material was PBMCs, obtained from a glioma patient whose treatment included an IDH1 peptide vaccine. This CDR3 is CASSPLWGLAGAGGETQYF. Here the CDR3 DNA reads TGTGCCAGCAGCCCCCTTTGGGGACTAGCGGGGGCCGGGGGAGAGACCCAGTACTTC.